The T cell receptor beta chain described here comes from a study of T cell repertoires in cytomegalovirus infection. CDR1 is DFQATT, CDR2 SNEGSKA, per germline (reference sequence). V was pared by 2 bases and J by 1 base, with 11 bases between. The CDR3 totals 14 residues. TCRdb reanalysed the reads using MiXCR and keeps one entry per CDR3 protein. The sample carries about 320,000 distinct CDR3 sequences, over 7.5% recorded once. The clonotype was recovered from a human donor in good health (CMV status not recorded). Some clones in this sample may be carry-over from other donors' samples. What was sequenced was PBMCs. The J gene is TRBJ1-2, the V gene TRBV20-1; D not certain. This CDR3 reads CSARILGDNYGYTF. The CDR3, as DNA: TGCAGTGCTAGAATATTGGGAGATAACTATGGCTACACCTTC.